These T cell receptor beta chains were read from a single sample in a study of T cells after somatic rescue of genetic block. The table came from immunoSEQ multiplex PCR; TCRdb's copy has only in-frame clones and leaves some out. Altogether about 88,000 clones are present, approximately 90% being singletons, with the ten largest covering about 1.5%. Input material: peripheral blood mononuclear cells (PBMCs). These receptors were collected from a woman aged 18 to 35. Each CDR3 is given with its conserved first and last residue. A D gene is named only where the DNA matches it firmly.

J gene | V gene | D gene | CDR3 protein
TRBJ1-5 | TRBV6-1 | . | CASRLYRAGNQPQHF
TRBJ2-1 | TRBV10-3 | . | CAISESSAAQFF
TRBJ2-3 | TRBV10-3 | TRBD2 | CASSGSGADTQYF
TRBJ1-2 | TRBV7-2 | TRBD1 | CASSPSGTGTYGYTF
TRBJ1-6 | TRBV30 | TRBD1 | CAWSVPDRAYNSPLHF
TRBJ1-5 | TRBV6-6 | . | CASSYRRPDQPQHF
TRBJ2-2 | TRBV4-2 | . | CASSLRAQAGKRELFF
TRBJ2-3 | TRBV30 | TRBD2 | CAWSVLAGGADTQYF
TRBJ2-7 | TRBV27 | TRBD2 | CASSLLSGTSGVPYEQYF
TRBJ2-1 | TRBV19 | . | CASSPLRNEQFF
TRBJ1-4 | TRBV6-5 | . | CASSHTWKLFF
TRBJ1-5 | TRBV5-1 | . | CASSPDSGSLPNQPQHF
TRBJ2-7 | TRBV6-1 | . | CASREIYEQYF
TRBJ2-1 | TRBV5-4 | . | CASSLVVGTGYNEQFF
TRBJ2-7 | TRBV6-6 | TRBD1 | CASSRSTGSSEQYF
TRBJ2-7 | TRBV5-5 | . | CASSLFFEASYEQYF
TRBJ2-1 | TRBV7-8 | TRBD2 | CASSLQTSGYNEQFF
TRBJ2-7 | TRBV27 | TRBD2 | CASSPRAGIEQYF
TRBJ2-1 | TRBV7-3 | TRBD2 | CASSPNLVAGGPDEQFF
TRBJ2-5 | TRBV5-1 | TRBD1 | CASSFGQGIQETQYF
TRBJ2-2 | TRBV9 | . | CATATGAQNTGELFF
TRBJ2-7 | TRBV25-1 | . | CASSGSYEQYF
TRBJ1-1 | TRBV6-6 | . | CASSSTSAGGEAFF
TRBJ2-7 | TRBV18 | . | CASSPSRASADEQYF
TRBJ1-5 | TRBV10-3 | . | CAISEGGGVQPQHF
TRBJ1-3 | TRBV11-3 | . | CASSLGPENTIYF
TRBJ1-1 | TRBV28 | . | CASSSPDRLKAFF
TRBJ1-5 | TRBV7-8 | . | CASSPEVGLNQPQHF
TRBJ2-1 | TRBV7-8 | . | CASSLAGLPQFF
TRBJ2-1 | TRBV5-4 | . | CASSTERLDYNEQFF
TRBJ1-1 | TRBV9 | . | CASSPLGATEAFF
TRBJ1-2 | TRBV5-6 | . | CASSLMGDGSYGYTF
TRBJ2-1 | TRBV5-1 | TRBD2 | CASSLVIGGGYNEQFF
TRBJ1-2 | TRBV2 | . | CASSGRDVGGYTF
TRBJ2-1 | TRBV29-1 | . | CSMGGGYNEQFF
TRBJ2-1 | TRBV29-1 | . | CSVEEILGSSYNEQFF
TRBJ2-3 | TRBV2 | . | CASIMWLTGTDTQYF
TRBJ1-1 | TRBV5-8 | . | CASSLQEWSEAFF
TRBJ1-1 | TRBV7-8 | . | CASSKLGGFWASEAFF
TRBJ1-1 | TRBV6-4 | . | CASRAPGVAEAFF
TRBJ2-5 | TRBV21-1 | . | CASSTRGFVPMDQETQYF
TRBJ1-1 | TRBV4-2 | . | CASSQDFRGLKAEAFF
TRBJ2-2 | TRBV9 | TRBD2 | CASSVDTSVYTGELFF
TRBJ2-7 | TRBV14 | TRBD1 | CASSRGGGYEQYF
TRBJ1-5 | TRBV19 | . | CASRVTGSNQPQHF
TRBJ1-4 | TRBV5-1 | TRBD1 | CASSLDPGGKELFF
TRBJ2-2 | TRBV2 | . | CASRPTGKNTGELFF
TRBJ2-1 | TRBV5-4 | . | CAGRGDDYNEQFF
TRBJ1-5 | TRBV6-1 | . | CASSEVDNQPQHF
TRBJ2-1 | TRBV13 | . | CASSSRDGYNEQFF
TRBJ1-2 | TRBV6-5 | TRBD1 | CASSYSRTGASYGYTF
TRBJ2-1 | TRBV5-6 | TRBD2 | CASSFGLAWIF
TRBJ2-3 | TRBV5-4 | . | CASSADSTDTQYF
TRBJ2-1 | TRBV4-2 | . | CASSQGPPGNEQFF